The source of this T cell receptor beta chain is a study of technical replicates of blood from several donors. Germline loops: CDR1 SGHRS, CDR2 YFSETQ. Trimming took off 0 bases at V and 7 bases at J, with 16 bases between the two ends. The CDR3 length is 15 residues. TCRdb's table, derived via immunoSEQ multiplex PCR, lists solely in-frame clones and lacks some. The data contain 75,000 to 90,000 clones, over 80% of them seen just once; the ten biggest clones take up roughly 0.3%. The sequenced sample consisted of T cells isolated from PBMCs. The sequence derives from a human donor in good health. The V and J genes are TRBV5-1 and TRBJ1-2; possible D gene TRBD1, 5 bases. In DNA, the CDR3 is TGCGCCAGCAGCTTGGATAGACAGACCTTTGGTGGCTACACCTTC. Amino acids: CASSLDRQTFGGYTF.